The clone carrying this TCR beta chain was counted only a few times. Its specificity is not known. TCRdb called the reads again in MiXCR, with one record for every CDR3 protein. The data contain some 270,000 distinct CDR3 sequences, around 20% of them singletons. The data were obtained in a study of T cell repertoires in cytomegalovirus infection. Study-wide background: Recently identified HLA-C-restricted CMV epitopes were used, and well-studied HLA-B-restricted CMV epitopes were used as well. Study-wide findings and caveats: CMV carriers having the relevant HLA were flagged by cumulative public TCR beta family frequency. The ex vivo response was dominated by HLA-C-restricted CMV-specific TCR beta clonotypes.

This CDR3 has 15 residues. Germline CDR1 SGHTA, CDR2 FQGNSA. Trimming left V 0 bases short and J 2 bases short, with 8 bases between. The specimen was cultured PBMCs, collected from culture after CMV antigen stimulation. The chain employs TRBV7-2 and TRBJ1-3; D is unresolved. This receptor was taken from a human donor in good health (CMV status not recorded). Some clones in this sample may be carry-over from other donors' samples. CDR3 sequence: CASSLALGTGNTIYF. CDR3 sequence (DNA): TGTGCCAGCAGCTTAGCGCTGGGGACTGGAAACACCATATATTTT.